The next 16 T cell receptor beta chains were all read from a single sample in a study of vaccination and CD4 T cells after COVID-19. Specified treatment: roughly 11-day PBMC culture with coronavirus spike peptide pools or control peptides (ViraFEST assay). Ahead of the COVID-19 pandemic (2011-2018), the CD4+ T cells of the unexposed donor were collected. These TCRs are of unknown antigen specificity. The Oncomine TCR Beta short-read assay generated sequence data from the DNA of cultured CD4+ T cells. Scientists extracted genomic DNA from CD4+ T cells grown in culture. TCRdb redid the calling of the PCR reads with MiXCR, one entry per CDR3 protein. Altogether about 6,300 distinct CDR3 sequences are present, around 34% being singletons, with the ten largest covering 38%. The sample comprised CD4+ T cells from blood, cultured in vitro. The receptors stem from a human donor in good health.

The chain joins TRBV27 to TRBJ1-2; 9 bases map to TRBD1. Germline assignment: CDR1 MNHEY and CDR2 SMNVEV (reference sequence). The CDR3 has 17 amino acids. Trimming took 7 bases from V and 8 from J; bases not matched to a gene: 20. Here the CDR3 DNA reads TGTGCCAGCACACCCTCCCGGGACAGGGCCGCATTTGAGGGCTACACCTTC. Protein sequence: CASTPSRDRAAFEGYTF.

Only a few counts were recorded for this clonotype. This chain uses TRBV7-9 with TRBJ1-2; D remains unclear. The ends were cut back, 4 bases at V and 2 bases at J, with 14 bases in the middle. Germline V CDR1 and CDR2: SEHNR, FQNEAQ (reference sequence). The CDR3 consists of 15 residues. CDR3 DNA: TGTGCCAGCAGCTCTACTGAACAACGAAACTATGGCTACACCTTC. Translated, it gives CASSSTEQRNYGYTF.

This rearrangement joins TRBV4-3 to TRBJ2-3, with 8 bases identical to TRBD2. The J segment lost 5 bases and the V segment lost 0 bases, leaving 13 bases of the junction unmatched. The CDR3 contains 18 residues. Germline CDR1 and CDR2: LGHNA and YSLEER. Written as DNA, the CDR3 is TGCGCCAGCAGCCAAGAAGCCCTACATGTCGCGGGAGGAGATACGCAGTATTTT. Translating gives CASSQEALHVAGGDTQYF.

The rearrangement joins TRBV6-1 to TRBJ1-6, with D hard to call. CDR3 length: 16 residues. Germline values: CDR1 MNHNS, CDR2 SASEGT. Trimming took off 7 bases at V and 0 bases at J, with 13 bases between the two ends. The CDR3 DNA follows: TGTGCCAGCACAGAGTTAGGGAGCTCCTATAATTCACCCCTCCACTTT. This encodes CASTELGSSYNSPLHF.

This clonotype showed up just a few times. The chain carries TRBV4-1 and TRBJ1-3, with D hard to call. The length of the CDR3 is 13 residues. CDR1 and CDR2 (germline): MGHRA, YSYEKL. Trimming pared 0 bases from V and 3 bases from J, leaving 3 bases between. The CDR3 sequence is CASSQDFGNTIYF. Written as DNA, the CDR3 is TGCGCCAGCAGCCAAGATTTTGGAAACACCATATATTTT.

The rearrangement joins TRBV7-9 to TRBJ2-7; 11 bases are a match to TRBD2. Trimming removed 5 bases from V and 3 bases from J; junction bases left unmatched: 9. CDR1 and CDR2 from the germline V gene are SEHNR and FQNEAQ (reference sequence). CDR3 length: 16 residues. The CDR3 sequence: CASSVNSGRVLYEQYF. CDR3 sequence (DNA): TGTGCCAGCAGCGTAAATAGCGGGAGGGTTCTCTACGAGCAGTACTTC.

Relative to its sample, this clonotype is medium-sized. This rearrangement joins TRBV2 to TRBJ2-5, with TRBD1 matching 9 bases. CDR3 length equals 14 residues. The trim removed 8 bases at V and 5 bases at J, leaving 9 bases unmatched. Germline values: CDR1 SNHLY, CDR2 FYNNEI. The CDR3 DNA is TGTGCCAGCCTCCGGGACAGGGCTATGGAGACCCAGTACTTC. It codes for CASLRDRAMETQYF. Supplemented by reference TRBV2 and TRBJ2-5, the full variable domain reads EPEVTQTPSHQVTQMGQEVILRCVPISNHLYFYWYRQILGQKVEFLVSFYNNEISEKSEIFDDQFSVERPDGSNFTLKIRSTKLEDSAMYFCASLRDRAMETQYFGPGTRLLVL.

The chain joins TRBV2 to TRBJ1-1; 8 bases line up with TRBD1. The CDR3 contains 14 residues. Unmatched junction bases numbered 5, after V lost 4 bases and J lost 4 bases. The V gene's germline CDR1 is SNHLY and CDR2 FYNNEI. As DNA, the CDR3 is TGTGCCAGCAGTGGGGACAGGTTGGGCACTGAAGCTTTCTTT. Translation: CASSGDRLGTEAFF.

This clonotype was seen a few times. The junction and the germline gene differ at one end; a read error may be behind it. This chain uses TRBV25-1 with TRBJ1-2; no definite D call. Germline CDR1 MGHDK, CDR2 SYGVNS. The CDR3 totals 13 residues. CDR3 nucleotides: TGTGCCAGCAGTGATAGGGTTAACGATGGCTACACCTTC. This encodes CASSDRVNDGYTF.

The chain links TRBV24-1 to TRBJ2-5, with 7 bases matching TRBD1. Trimming took 4 bases from V and 2 from J; bases not matched to a gene: 6. Germline CDR1 KGHDR, CDR2 SFDVKD. This CDR3 has 15 residues. CDR3 bases: TGTGCCACCAGTGACCAATCGACAGGGCAAGAGACCCAGTACTTC. Amino acids: CATSDQSTGQETQYF.

The chain employs TRBV20-1 and TRBJ2-1, with D tentatively TRBD2 (6 bases). The CDR3 extends over 14 amino acids. The germline V gene has CDR1 DFQATT and CDR2 SNEGSKA (reference sequence). V was cut by 3 bases and J by 5 bases, with 14 bases left in between. This chain's CDR3 is CSASRLVDHNEQFF. As DNA, the CDR3 is TGCAGTGCTAGTAGACTAGTAGACCACAATGAGCAGTTCTTC.

The rearrangement uses TRBV7-9 and TRBJ1-3, with 8 bases lining up with TRBD1. The V and J ends lost 4 bases and 4 bases, in that order; junction bases with no gene match: 9. The CDR3 is 16 amino acids. The germline gives CDR1 SEHNR, CDR2 FQNEAQ (reference sequence). Here the CDR3 DNA reads TGTGCCAGCAGCTCACAGGGGGGATTGCCGGGAAACACCATATATTTT. It specifies CASSSQGGLPGNTIYF.

In its sample, this clonotype was seen a few times. The chain is built from TRBV7-9 and TRBJ2-3, with 9 bases aligning to TRBD1. The CDR3 totals 15 residues. V was pared by 5 bases and J by 4 bases, with 7 bases of the junction left unmatched. The V gene's germline CDR1 is SEHNR and CDR2 FQNEAQ (reference sequence). In DNA form, the CDR3 reads TGTGCCAGCAGCCGAGTGGGGGACAGGGCAGATACGCAGTATTTT. Translation: CASSRVGDRADTQYF.

This clonotype has just a few counts. The chain combines TRBV29-1 with TRBJ1-1, with D hard to call. V was pared by 3 bases and J by 0 bases, with 8 bases between. Per the germline V gene, CDR1 is SQVTM and CDR2 is ANQGSEA. The CDR3 extends over 13 amino acids. The CDR3 DNA sequence: TGCAGCGTTGACTCCGCAATGAACACTGAAGCTTTCTTT. Its translation: CSVDSAMNTEAFF.

This clonotype came up a few times. This sequence joins TRBV7-3 and TRBJ1-6; a possible D gene is TRBD1 (6 bases). V was trimmed by 5 bases and J by 8 bases, leaving 16 bases between them. There are 15 residues in the CDR3. Per the germline V gene, CDR1 is SGHTA and CDR2 is FQGTGA. The CDR3 nucleotides read TGTGCCAGCAGCCGGGGGCAGTCTCCATATTCACCCCTCCACTTT. It yields the protein CASSRGQSPYSPLHF.

The chain joins TRBV25-1 to TRBJ2-2, with 8 bases aligning to TRBD2. With 3 bases clipped from V and 6 bases from J, the junction kept 6 bases outside the gene matches. The CDR3 loop spans 15 amino acids. Germline V lookup: CDR1 MGHDK, CDR2 SYGVNS. The CDR3 DNA reads TGTGCCAGCAGTGAGGCTGCGGGAGGTGCCGGGGAGCTGTTTTTT. It yields the protein CASSEAAGGAGELFF.